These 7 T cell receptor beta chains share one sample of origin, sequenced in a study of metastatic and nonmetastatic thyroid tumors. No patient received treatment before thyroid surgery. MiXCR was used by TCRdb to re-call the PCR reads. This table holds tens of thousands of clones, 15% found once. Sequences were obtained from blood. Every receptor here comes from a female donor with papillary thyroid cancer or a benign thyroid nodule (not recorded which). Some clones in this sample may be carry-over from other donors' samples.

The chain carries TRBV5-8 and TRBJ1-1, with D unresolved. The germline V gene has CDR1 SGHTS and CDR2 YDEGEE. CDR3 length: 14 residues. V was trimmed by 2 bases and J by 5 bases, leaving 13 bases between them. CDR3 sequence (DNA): TGTGCCAGCAGCTTAGGGCGCTTGCGAACTGAAGCTTTCTTT. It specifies CASSLGRLRTEAFF.

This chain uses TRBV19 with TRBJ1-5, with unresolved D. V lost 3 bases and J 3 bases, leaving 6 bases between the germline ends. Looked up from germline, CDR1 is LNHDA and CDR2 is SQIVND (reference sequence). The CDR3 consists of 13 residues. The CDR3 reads CASSMGYNQPQHF. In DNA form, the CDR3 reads TGTGCCAGTAGTATGGGGTACAATCAGCCCCAGCATTTT.

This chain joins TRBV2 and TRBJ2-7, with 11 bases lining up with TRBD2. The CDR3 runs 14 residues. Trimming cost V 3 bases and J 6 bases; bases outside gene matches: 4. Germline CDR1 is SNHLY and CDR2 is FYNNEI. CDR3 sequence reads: CASSDTSGSPEQYF. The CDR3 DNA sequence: TGTGCCAGCAGTGATACTAGCGGGAGCCCCGAGCAGTACTTC.

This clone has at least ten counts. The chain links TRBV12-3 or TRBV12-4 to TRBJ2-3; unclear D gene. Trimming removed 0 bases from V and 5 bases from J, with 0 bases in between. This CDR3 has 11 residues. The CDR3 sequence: CASSLADTQYF. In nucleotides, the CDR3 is TGTGCCAGCAGTTTAGCAGATACGCAGTATTTT.

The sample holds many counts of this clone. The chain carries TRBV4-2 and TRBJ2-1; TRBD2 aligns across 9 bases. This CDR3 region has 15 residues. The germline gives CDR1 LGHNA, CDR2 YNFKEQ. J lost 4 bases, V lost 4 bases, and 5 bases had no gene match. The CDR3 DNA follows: TGTGCCAGCAGCCGGACTAGCGAAGAATACAATGAGCAGTTCTTC. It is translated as CASSRTSEEYNEQFF.

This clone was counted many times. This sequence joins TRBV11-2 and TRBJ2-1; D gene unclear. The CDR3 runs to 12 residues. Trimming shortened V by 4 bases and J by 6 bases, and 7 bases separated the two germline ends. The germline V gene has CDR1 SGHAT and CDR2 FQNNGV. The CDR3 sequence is CASSSGRNEQFF. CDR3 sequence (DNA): TGTGCCAGCAGCTCCGGACGCAATGAGCAGTTCTTC. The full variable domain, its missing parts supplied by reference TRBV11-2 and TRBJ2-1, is EAGVAQSPRYKIIEKRQSVAFWCNPISGHATLYWYQQILGQGPKLLIQFQNNGVVDDSQLPKDRFSAERLKGVDSTLKIQPAKLEDSAVYLCASSSGRNEQFFGPGTRLTVL.

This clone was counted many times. CDR3 DNA sequence: TGTGCCAGACCGCCGGGACACCGAATCTCTGGGGCCAACGTCCTGACTTTC. It translates to CARPPGHRISGANVLTF. The chain has TRBV7-3 and TRBJ2-6; TRBD1 is a possible D gene (6 bases). V lost 9 bases and J lost 0, with 18 bases in between. There are 17 residues in the CDR3. Germline V CDR1 and CDR2: SGHTA, FQGTGA.